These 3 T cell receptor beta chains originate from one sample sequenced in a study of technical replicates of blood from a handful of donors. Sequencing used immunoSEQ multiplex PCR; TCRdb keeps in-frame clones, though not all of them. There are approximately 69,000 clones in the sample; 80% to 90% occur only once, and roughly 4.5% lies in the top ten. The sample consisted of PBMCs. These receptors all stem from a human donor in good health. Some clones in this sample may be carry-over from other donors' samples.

This CDR3 reads CASSLGETLYEQYF. CDR3 nucleotide sequence: TGTGCCAGCAGCCTGGGTGAGACTCTCTACGAGCAGTACTTC. The V and J genes are TRBV5-4 and TRBJ2-7, with no clear D. The CDR3 extends over 14 amino acids. V was clipped by 4 bases and J by 3 bases, with 14 bases between them. Germline CDR1 reads SGHNT; CDR2 reads YYREEE (reference sequence).

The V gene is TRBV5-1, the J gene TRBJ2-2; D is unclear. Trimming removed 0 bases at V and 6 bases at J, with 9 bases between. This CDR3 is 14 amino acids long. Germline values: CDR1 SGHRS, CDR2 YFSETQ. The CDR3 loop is CASSLERVAGELFF. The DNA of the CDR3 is TGCGCCAGCAGCTTGGAACGGGTAGCCGGGGAGCTGTTTTTT.

CDR3 sequence reads: CASSHSQGPDTQYF. CDR3 sequence (DNA): TGTGCCAGCAGCCATTCACAGGGTCCAGATACGCAGTATTTT. The V call is TRBV11-2, the J call TRBJ2-3; tentative D call: TRBD1 (6 bases). The CDR3 runs to 14 residues. The V end was cut by 5 bases, the J end by 4 bases, with 13 bases between. The germline V gene has CDR1 SGHAT and CDR2 FQNNGV.